Listed below are T cell receptor beta chains from one sample, sequenced in a study of vaccination effects on CD4 cells after COVID-19. Antigens for these TCRs are unknown. Produced via immunoSEQ multiplex PCR; TCRdb's table is partial and in-frame only. The sample contains about 20,000 clones, roughly 72% of which appear only once. The sample in question was CD4+ T cells from PBMCs cultured with HCoV-NL63 spike peptides, obtained before COVID-19 vaccination. These receptors were obtained from a human donor who received a COVID-19 vaccine. The CDR3 runs from the conserved cysteine through the conserved F or W. D genes are given only for firm matches. The size field is filled for only some rows; it gives once, few, many or a size class.

abundance	v_gene	d_gene	j_gene	CDR3aa	CDR3nt
few	TRBV7-9	-	TRBJ1-4	CAISPITATNEKLFF	TGTGCCATCTCACCAATTACAGCAACTAATGAAAAACTGTTTTTT
-	TRBV13	-	TRBJ2-2	CASSLGRIYTGELFF	TGTGCCAGCAGCTTAGGCCGAATATACACCGGGGAGCTGTTTTTT
-	TRBV19	-	TRBJ1-1	CASSIRTGDTEAFF	TGTGCCAGTAGTATCAGGACGGGGGACACTGAAGCTTTCTTT
-	TRBV7-9	TRBD2	TRBJ2-3	CASSLSGVTDTQYF	TGTGCCAGCAGCTTAAGCGGGGTCACAGATACGCAGTATTTT
once	TRBV24-1	-	TRBJ1-2	CATSDAGTDYGYTF	TGTGCCACCAGTGATGCCGGGACGGACTATGGCTACACCTTC
-	TRBV12-3/TRBV12-4	-	TRBJ1-2	CASSLKDGYTF	TGTGCCAGCAGTTTGAAAGATGGCTACACCTTC
once	TRBV2	TRBD1	TRBJ1-1	CASREQGNTEAFF	TGTGCCAGCAGGGAACAGGGGAATACTGAAGCTTTCTTT
-	TRBV11-1	TRBD1	TRBJ1-1	CASIRMGQGATEAFF	TGTGCCAGCATCCGTATGGGACAGGGGGCAACTGAAGCTTTCTTT
-	TRBV6-5	-	TRBJ1-1	CASSYRGSTEAFF	TGTGCCAGCAGTTATAGGGGAAGCACTGAAGCTTTCTTT
-	TRBV14	-	TRBJ1-1	CASSQMSDTEAFF	TGTGCCAGCAGCCAAATGTCCGACACTGAAGCTTTCTTT
-	TRBV6-5	-	TRBJ1-1	CASSRPGVGDTEAFF	TGTGCCAGCAGTCGTCCAGGGGTAGGGGACACTGAAGCTTTCTTT
-	TRBV5-4	-	TRBJ2-7	CASSLIVAPYEQYF	TGTGCCAGCAGCTTGATAGTTGCACCCTACGAGCAGTACTTC
-	TRBV2	TRBD1	TRBJ1-2	CASSARGGQGTGYTF	TGTGCCAGCAGTGCCAGGGGGGGACAGGGGACAGGCTACACCTTC
-	TRBV4-1	-	TRBJ2-1	CASSQDPTRSYNEQFF	TGCGCCAGCAGCCAAGATCCGACGCGTTCCTACAATGAGCAGTTCTTC
-	TRBV14	TRBD1	TRBJ2-7	CASSRDRGREQYF	TGTGCCAGCAGCAGGGACAGGGGGCGCGAGCAGTACTTC
-	TRBV10-2	TRBD2	TRBJ2-3	CASSDFRRERSDTQYF	TGCGCCAGCAGTGATTTTCGGCGGGAGAGAAGCGATACGCAGTATTTT
-	TRBV6-1	TRBD1	TRBJ2-7	CASSETGTGAREQYF	TGTGCCAGCAGTGAGACCGGGACAGGGGCCCGCGAGCAGTACTTC
-	TRBV5-4	-	TRBJ2-6	CASSLEGVSGANVLTF	TGTGCCAGCAGCTTGGAAGGGGTCTCTGGGGCCAACGTCCTGACTTTC
-	TRBV7-9	-	TRBJ2-2	CASGGGATNTGELFF	TGTGCCAGCGGTGGCGGGGCTACGAACACCGGGGAGCTGTTTTTT
-	TRBV11-3	-	TRBJ1-1	CASSFSGGNTEAFF	TGTGCCAGCAGCTTTTCGGGGGGCAACACTGAAGCTTTCTTT
-	TRBV10-2	TRBD2	TRBJ2-7	CASRNSGSYEQYF	TGCGCCAGCAGGAATAGCGGGAGCTACGAGCAGTACTTC
-	TRBV10-2	TRBD1	TRBJ2-7	CASRLGQGLYEQYF	TGCGCCAGCAGACTAGGACAGGGTCTCTACGAGCAGTACTTC
-	TRBV27	-	TRBJ1-2	CASSSQTGAYGYTF	TGTGCCAGCAGTTCCCAGACCGGGGCCTATGGCTACACCTTC
-	TRBV11-1	-	TRBJ2-3	CASSPHPPDTQYF	TGTGCCAGCAGCCCTCATCCCCCAGATACGCAGTATTTT
-	TRBV5-1	TRBD1	TRBJ1-1	CASSSQTGGGTEAFF	TGCGCCAGCAGCTCACAAACAGGGGGTGGGACTGAAGCTTTCTTT
-	TRBV7-9	-	TRBJ1-2	CASSLRADGLNYGYTF	TGTGCCAGCAGCTTAAGGGCGGACGGGCTTAACTATGGCTACACCTTC
few	TRBV14	-	TRBJ1-1	CASSLPRVGGLRNYGYTEAFF	TGTGCCAGCAGCCTTCCCAGGGTTGGGGGGCTAAGAAATTATGGGTACACTGAAGCTTTCTTT
-	TRBV5-4	-	TRBJ2-1	CASSRRADNEQFF	TGTGCCAGCAGCCGACGAGCCGACAATGAGCAGTTCTTC
-	TRBV10-3	TRBD2	TRBJ2-7	CATGPTSGIYSYEQYF	TGTGCCACCGGACCAACTAGCGGGATCTACTCCTACGAGCAGTACTTC
-	TRBV5-1	-	TRBJ2-5	CASEGSQETQYF	TGCGCCAGCGAAGGGTCGCAAGAGACCCAGTACTTC
-	TRBV6-5	-	TRBJ1-1	CASSLEGRLNTEAFF	TGTGCCAGCAGTCTTGAGGGGCGCCTGAACACTGAAGCTTTCTTT
few	TRBV5-6	-	TRBJ1-5	CASSLGKGGGPQHF	TGTGCCAGCAGCTTGGGAAAGGGGGGAGGGCCCCAGCATTTT
-	TRBV27	TRBD2	TRBJ2-2	CASSLSGTSGSLTGELFF	TGTGCCAGCAGTTTATCGGGGACTAGCGGGAGTCTCACCGGGGAGCTGTTTTTT
-	TRBV5-6	TRBD1	TRBJ1-2	CASSLVQGTNGYTF	TGTGCCAGCAGCTTGGTACAGGGGACAAATGGCTACACCTTC
-	TRBV6-5	TRBD2	TRBJ2-1	CASRRSGGRYNEQFF	TGTGCCAGCAGGAGGAGCGGGGGCCGCTACAATGAGCAGTTCTTC
-	TRBV5-1	TRBD2	TRBJ2-7	CASSLYGTNPYEQYF	TGCGCCAGCAGCTTGTATGGGACTAACCCTTACGAGCAGTACTTC
-	TRBV29-1	TRBD1	TRBJ1-2	CSVDEEAGGDGYTF	TGCAGCGTTGATGAAGAGGCAGGGGGTGATGGCTACACCTTC
-	TRBV9	-	TRBJ2-3	CASSVLAYYTDTQYF	TGTGCCAGCAGCGTACTCGCCTACTACACAGATACGCAGTATTTT
-	TRBV19	-	TRBJ1-2	CASSIDLGPSGYTF	TGTGCCAGTAGTATAGATCTGGGGCCGTCGGGCTACACCTTC
-	TRBV11-2	TRBD1	TRBJ2-5	CASSLGSGGPGTQYF	TGTGCCAGCAGCTTAGGATCAGGGGGCCCAGGGACCCAGTACTTC
-	TRBV29-1	-	TRBJ2-1	CSAATRLTRNNEQFF	TGCAGCGCCGCCACTCGTCTGACCCGAAACAATGAGCAGTTCTTC
-	TRBV12-3/TRBV12-4	-	TRBJ1-5	CASSLAENQPQHF	TGTGCCAGCAGTTTAGCAGAGAATCAGCCCCAGCATTTT
-	TRBV10-1	-	TRBJ2-3	CASSQGHATDTQYF	TGCGCCAGCAGCCAAGGACATGCAACAGATACGCAGTATTTT
large	TRBV7-9	-	TRBJ2-5	CASSLGSASYQETQYF	TGTGCCAGCAGCTTAGGGTCGGCTAGCTACCAAGAGACCCAGTACTTC
once	TRBV28	-	TRBJ2-5	CATKWAIQETQYF	TGTGCCACCAAATGGGCTATCCAAGAGACCCAGTACTTC
-	TRBV10-3	TRBD2	TRBJ2-7	CAISETSGRSWNEQYF	TGTGCCATCAGTGAGACTAGCGGGAGGAGTTGGAACGAGCAGTACTTC
-	TRBV19	TRBD2	TRBJ2-1	CASTLTSGWNNEQFF	TGTGCCAGTACACTAACTAGCGGGTGGAACAATGAGCAGTTCTTC
-	TRBV6-5	TRBD1	TRBJ1-5	CASSRKPGQNQPQHF	TGTGCCAGCAGTCGCAAACCGGGACAGAATCAGCCCCAGCATTTT
-	TRBV12-3/TRBV12-4	-	TRBJ1-4	CASMLNEKLFF	TGTGCCAGCATGCTCAATGAAAAACTGTTTTTT
-	TRBV5-1	-	TRBJ2-2	CASSRDRSPGELFF	TGCGCCAGCAGCCGGGACCGTAGCCCGGGGGAGCTGTTTTTT
-	TRBV2	-	TRBJ2-6	CASSLGANVLTF	TGTGCCAGCAGTTTGGGGGCCAACGTCCTGACTTTC
-	TRBV3-1/TRBV3-2	-	TRBJ2-7	CASSSSSAYEQYF	TGTGCCAGCAGCTCATCAAGCGCCTACGAGCAGTACTTC